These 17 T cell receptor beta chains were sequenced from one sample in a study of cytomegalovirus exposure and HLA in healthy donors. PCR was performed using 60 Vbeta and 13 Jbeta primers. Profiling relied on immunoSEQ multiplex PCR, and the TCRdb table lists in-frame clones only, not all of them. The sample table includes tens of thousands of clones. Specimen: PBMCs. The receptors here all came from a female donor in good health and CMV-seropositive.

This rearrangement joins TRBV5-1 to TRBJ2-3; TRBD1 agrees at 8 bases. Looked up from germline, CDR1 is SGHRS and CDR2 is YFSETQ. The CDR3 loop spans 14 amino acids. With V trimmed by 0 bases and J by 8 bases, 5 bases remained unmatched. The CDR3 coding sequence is TGCGCCAGCAGCTTGGAACAGGGGGGAGGTACGCAGTATTTT. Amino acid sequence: CASSLEQGGGTQYF.

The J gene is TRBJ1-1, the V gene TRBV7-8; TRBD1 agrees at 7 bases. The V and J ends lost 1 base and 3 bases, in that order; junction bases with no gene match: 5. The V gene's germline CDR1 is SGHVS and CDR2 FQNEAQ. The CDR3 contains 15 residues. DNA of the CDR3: TGTGCCAGCAGCTTAGGACAGGGTAGAGACACTGAAGCTTTCTTT. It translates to CASSLGQGRDTEAFF.

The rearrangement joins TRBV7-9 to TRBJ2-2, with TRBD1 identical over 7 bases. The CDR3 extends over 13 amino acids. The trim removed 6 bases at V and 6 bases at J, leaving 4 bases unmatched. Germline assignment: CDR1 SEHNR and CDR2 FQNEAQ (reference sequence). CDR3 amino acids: CASRDRVAGELFF. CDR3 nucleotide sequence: TGTGCCAGCAGAGACAGGGTGGCCGGGGAGCTGTTTTTT.

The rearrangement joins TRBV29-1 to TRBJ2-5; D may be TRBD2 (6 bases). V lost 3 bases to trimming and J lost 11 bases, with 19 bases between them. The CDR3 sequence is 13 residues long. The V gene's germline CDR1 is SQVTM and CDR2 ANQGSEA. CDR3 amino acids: CSVEVLLGREQYF. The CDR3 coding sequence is TGCAGCGTTGAGGTTTTACTAGGACGGGAGCAGTACTTC.

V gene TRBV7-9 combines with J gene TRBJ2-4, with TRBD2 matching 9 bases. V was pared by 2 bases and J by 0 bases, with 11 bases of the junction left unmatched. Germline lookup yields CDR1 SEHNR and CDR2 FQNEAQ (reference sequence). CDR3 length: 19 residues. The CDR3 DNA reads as TGTGCCAGCAGCTTATTGACTAGCGGTCTCTATTTAGCCAAAAACATTCAGTACTTC. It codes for CASSLLTSGLYLAKNIQYF.

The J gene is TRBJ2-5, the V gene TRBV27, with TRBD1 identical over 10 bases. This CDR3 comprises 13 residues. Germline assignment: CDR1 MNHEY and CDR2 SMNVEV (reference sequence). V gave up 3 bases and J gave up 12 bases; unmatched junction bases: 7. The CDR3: CASSLEVGTGEYF. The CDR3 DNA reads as TGTGCCAGCAGTTTGGAGGTCGGGACAGGGGAGTACTTC.

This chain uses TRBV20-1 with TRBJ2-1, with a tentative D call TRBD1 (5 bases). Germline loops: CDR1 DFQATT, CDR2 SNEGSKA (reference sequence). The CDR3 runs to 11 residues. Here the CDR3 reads CSGQDDNEQFF. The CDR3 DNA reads TGCAGCGGACAAGACGACAATGAGCAGTTCTTC.

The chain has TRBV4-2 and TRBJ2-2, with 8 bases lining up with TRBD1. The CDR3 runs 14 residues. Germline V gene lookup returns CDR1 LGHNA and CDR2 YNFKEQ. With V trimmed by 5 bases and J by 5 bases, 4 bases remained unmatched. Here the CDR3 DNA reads TGTGCCAGCAGCACCACAGGGGGTACCGGGGAGCTGTTTTTT. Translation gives CASSTTGGTGELFF.

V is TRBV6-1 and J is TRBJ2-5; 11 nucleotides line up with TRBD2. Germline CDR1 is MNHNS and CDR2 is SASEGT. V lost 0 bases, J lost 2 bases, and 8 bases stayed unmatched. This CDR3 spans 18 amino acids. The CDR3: CASSEADSGRATQETQYF. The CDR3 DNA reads TGTGCCAGCAGTGAAGCGGATAGCGGGAGGGCAACGCAAGAGACCCAGTACTTC.

The CDR3 spells CASSFGTGSNQPQHF. As DNA, the CDR3 is TGTGCCAGTAGTTTCGGGACAGGGAGCAATCAGCCCCAGCATTTT. The rearrangement uses TRBV19 and TRBJ1-5, with TRBD1 matching 9 bases. Germline V CDR1 and CDR2: LNHDA, SQIVND (reference sequence). This CDR3 contains 15 residues. J lost 1 base, V lost 5 bases, and 3 bases had no gene match.

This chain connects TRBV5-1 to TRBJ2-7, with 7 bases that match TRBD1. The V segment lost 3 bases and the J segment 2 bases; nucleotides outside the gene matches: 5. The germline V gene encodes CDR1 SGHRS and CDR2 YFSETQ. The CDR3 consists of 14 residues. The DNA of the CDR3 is TGCGCCAGCAGCTGGGGGACAGTGACCTACGAGCAGTACTTC. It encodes CASSWGTVTYEQYF.

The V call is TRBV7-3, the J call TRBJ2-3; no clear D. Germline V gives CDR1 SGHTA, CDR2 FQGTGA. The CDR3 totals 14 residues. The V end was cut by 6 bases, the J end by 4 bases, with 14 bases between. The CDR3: CASRREPLADTQYF. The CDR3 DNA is TGTGCCAGCAGGCGTGAACCTCTCGCAGATACGCAGTATTTT.

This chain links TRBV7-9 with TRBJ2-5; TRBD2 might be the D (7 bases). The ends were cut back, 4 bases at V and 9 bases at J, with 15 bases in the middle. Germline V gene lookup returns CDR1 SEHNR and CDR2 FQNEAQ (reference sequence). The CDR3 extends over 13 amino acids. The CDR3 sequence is CASSSPLGGAQYF. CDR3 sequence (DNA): TGTGCCAGCAGCTCCCCTTTAGGGGGGGCCCAGTACTTC.

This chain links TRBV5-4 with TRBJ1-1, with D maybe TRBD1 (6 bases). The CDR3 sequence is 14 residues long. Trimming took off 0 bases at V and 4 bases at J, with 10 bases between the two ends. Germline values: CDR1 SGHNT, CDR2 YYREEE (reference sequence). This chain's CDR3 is CASSLGAGATEAFF. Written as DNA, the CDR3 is TGTGCCAGCAGCTTGGGTGCAGGGGCCACTGAAGCTTTCTTT.

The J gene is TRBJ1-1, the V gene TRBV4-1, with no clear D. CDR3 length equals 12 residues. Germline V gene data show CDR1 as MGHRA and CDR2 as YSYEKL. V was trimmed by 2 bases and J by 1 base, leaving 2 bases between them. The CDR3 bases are TGCGCCAGCAGCCAACAGAACACTGAAGCTTTCTTT. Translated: CASSQQNTEAFF.

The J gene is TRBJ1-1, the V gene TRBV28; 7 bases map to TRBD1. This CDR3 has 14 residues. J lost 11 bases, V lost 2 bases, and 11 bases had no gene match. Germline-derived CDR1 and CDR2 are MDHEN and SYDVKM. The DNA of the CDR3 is TGTGCCAGCAGTTTAAGGCACAGGGGCCTATCGGCTTTCTTT. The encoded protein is CASSLRHRGLSAFF. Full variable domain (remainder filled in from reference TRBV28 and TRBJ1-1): DVKVTQSSRYLVKRTGEKVFLECVQDMDHENMFWYRQDPGLGLRLIYFSYDVKMKEKGDIPEGYSVSREKKERFSLILESASTNQTSMYLCASSLRHRGLSAFFGQGTRLTVV.

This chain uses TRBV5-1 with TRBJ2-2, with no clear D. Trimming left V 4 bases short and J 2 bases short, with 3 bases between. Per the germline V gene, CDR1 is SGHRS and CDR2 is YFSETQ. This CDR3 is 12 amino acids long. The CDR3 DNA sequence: TGCGCCAGCAGCCCAAACACCGGGGAGCTGTTTTTT. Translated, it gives CASSPNTGELFF.